This TCR beta chain was observed in a study of T cells in Graves' hyperthyroidism and ophthalmopathy. Worth noting for this clonotype: Its antigen remains unknown. Sequence at one end of the junction differs from germline and may be a read error.

Study observations and caveats: Ophthalmopathy prediction by the model preceded onset by a median about 6.5 months.

CDR3 length: 12 amino acids. Germline assignment: CDR1 SQVTM and CDR2 ANQGSEA. Hyperthyroidism of Graves' type that showed no ophthalmopathy progression within 18 months was stable. TCR beta CDR3 regions were amplified from RNA transcripts. TCR CDR3 regions were first amplified by RT-PCR with HTBI primers. TCRdb reprocessed the multiplex PCR reads via MiXCR and lists one record per CDR3 protein. Among 300,000 to 450,000 distinct CDR3 sequences listed, 20% to 30% were seen once. The sequence was obtained from a man between 45 and 60 years old with Graves' hyperthyroidism. Material: blood. The V call is TRBV29-1, the J call TRBJ1-4, with 9 nucleotides matching TRBD1. Here the CDR3 reads CSVKDRGEELFF. The CDR3 coding sequence is TGCAGCGTCAAGGACAGGGGTGAAGAACTGTTTTTT.